Sequencing of this T cell receptor (beta chain) was carried out in a study of blood T cells in healthy people across ages. Study-wide results and limits: Calculation of diversity from one million T cells yielded estimates considered to be underestimates.

As concerns this clonotype: Its antigen is unknown.

Researchers report isolating at least 6.5 million PBMCs per sample. Germline values: CDR1 SEHNR, CDR2 FQNEAQ (reference sequence). This CDR3 is built from 13 residues. V trimming: 5 bases; J trimming: 9 bases; junction bases outside the gene matches: 6. PCR was performed a second time for about 7 to 11 cycles using a sample-barcoded 5' primer and a J-beta primer mix. Every cDNA was tagged by a template-switch adaptor with 12 random nucleotides. TCRdb independently ran MiXCR on the 5' RACE reads; one entry per CDR3 protein. Of 1.5 million to 2 million distinct CDR3 sequences in the sample, more than 35% are singletons; the top ten hold 23%.

V and J are TRBV7-9 and TRBJ1-5, with 8 bases matching TRBD1. Sequenced sample: blood. This clonotype was sampled from a human donor in good health. CDR3 sequence reads: CASSQIDRGPQHF. In DNA form, the CDR3 reads TGTGCCAGCAGCCAAATCGACAGGGGGCCCCAGCATTTT.